This TCR beta chain appears in the sequencing data of a study of T cell responses to AZD1222 COVID-19 vaccine. The V and J ends lost 2 bases and 2 bases, in that order; junction bases with no gene match: 4. Germline loops: CDR1 MDHEN, CDR2 SYDVKM. CDR3 size: 16 residues. TCRdb's table, derived via immunoSEQ multiplex PCR, lists solely in-frame clones and lacks some. The sample carries around 120,000 clones, over 75% recorded once. The chain recombines TRBV28 with TRBJ2-7; 12 positions agree with TRBD1. The sample was peripheral blood, taken on day 0 of AZD1222 vaccination. The sequence came from an adult in good health. The CDR3 DNA is TGTGCCAGCAGTTTAGGCGGGACAGGGGGCGCCTACGAGCAGTACTTC. This gives the protein CASSLGGTGGAYEQYF.